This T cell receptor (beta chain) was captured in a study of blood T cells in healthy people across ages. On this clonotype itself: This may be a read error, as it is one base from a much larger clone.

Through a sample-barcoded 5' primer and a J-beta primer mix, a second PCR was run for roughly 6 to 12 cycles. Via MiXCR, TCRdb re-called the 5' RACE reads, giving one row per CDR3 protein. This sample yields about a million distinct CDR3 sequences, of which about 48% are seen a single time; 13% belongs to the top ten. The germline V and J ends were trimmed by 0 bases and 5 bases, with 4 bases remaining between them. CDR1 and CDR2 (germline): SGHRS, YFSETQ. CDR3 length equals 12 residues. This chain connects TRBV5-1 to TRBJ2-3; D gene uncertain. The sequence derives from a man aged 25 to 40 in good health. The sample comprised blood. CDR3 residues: CASSLEEDTQYF. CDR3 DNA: TGCGCCAGCAGCTTGGAGGAAGATACGCAGTATTTT.